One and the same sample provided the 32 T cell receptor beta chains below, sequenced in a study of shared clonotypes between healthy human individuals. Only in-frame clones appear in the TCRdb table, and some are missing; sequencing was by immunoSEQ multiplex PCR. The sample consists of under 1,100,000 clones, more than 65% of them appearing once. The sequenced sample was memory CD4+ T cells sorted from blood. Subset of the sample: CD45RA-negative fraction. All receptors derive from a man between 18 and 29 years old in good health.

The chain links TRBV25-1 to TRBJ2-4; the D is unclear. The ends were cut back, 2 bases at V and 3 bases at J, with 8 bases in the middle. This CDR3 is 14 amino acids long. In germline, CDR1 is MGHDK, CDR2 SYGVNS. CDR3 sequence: CASSEGSGKNIQYF. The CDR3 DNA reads TGTGCCAGCAGTGAAGGCTCAGGCAAAAACATTCAGTACTTC.

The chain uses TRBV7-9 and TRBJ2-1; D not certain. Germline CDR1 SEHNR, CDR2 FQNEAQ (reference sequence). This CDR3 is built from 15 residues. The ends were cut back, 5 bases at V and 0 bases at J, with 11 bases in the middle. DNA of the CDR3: TGTGCCAGCAGCGCCCGAGCCGGCTCCTACAATGAGCAGTTCTTC. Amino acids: CASSARAGSYNEQFF.

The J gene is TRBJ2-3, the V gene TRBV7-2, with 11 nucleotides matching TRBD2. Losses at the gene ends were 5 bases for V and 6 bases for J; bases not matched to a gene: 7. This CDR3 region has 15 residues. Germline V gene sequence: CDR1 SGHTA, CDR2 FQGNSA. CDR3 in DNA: TGTGCCAGCAGCCCGGGACTAGCGGAATGGGATACGCAGTATTTT. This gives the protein CASSPGLAEWDTQYF.

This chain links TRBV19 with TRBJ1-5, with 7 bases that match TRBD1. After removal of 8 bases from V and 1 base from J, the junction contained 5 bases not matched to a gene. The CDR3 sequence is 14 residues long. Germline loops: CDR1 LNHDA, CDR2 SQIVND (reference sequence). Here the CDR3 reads CASLGQESNQPQHF. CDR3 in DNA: TGTGCCAGTCTCGGACAGGAGAGCAATCAGCCCCAGCATTTT.

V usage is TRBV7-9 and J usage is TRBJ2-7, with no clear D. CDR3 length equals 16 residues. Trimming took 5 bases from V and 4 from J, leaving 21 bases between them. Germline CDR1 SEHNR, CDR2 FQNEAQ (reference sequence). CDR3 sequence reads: CASSQAPGEGRYEQYF. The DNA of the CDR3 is TGTGCCAGCAGCCAAGCCCCCGGCGAAGGGCGATACGAGCAGTACTTC. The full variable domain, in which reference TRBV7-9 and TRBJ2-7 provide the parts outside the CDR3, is DTGVSQNPRHKITKRGQNVTFRCDPISEHNRLYWYRQTLGQGPEFLTYFQNEAQLEKSRLLSDRFSAERPKGSFSTLEIQRTEQGDSAMYLCASSQAPGEGRYEQYFGPGTRLTVT.

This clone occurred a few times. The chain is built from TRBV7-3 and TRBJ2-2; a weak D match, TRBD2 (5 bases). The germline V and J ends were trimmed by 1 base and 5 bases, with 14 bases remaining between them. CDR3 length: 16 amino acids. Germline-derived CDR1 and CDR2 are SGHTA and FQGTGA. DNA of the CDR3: TGTGCCAGCAGCTTAAGGGGTCCCGGGAAAACCGGGGAGCTGTTTTTT. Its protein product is CASSLRGPGKTGELFF.

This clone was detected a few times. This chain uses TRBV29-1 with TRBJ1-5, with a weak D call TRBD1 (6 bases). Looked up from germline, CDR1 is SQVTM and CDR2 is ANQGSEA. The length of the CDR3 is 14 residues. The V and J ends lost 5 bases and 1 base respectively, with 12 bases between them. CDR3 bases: TGCAGCGTTTCGACAGGTACGAGCAATCAGCCCCAGCATTTT. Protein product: CSVSTGTSNQPQHF.

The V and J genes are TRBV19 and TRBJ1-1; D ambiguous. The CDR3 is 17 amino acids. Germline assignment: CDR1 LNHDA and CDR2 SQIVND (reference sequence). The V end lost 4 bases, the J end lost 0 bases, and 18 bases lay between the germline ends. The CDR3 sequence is CASSTGKSGTMNTEAFF. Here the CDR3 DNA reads TGTGCCAGTAGTACTGGAAAGAGCGGAACCATGAACACTGAAGCTTTCTTT.

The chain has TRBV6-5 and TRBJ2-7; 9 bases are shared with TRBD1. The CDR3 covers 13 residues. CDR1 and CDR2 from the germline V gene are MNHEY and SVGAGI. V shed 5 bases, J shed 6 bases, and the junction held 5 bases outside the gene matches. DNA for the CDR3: TGTGCCAGCAGTGCACCGGGACAGGGCGAGCAGTACTTC. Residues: CASSAPGQGEQYF.

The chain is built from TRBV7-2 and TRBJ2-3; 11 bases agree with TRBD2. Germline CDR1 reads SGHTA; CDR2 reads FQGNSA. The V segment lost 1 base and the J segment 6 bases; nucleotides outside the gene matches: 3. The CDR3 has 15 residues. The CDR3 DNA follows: TGTGCCAGCAGCTTAGGTAGCGGGAGGGTGGATACGCAGTATTTT. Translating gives CASSLGSGRVDTQYF.

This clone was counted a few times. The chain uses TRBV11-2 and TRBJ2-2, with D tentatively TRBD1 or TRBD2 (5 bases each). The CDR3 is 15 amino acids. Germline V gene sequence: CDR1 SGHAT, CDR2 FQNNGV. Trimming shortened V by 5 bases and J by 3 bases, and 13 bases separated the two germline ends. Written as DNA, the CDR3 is TGTGCCAGCAGCCGAGAGGGGACCTACACCGGGGAGCTGTTTTTT. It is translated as CASSREGTYTGELFF.

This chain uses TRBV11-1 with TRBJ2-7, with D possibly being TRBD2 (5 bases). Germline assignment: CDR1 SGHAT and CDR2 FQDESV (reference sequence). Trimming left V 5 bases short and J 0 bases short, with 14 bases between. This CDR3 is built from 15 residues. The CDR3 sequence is CASSGPGFSSYEQYF. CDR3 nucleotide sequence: TGTGCCAGCAGCGGTCCGGGGTTCAGCTCCTACGAGCAGTACTTC.

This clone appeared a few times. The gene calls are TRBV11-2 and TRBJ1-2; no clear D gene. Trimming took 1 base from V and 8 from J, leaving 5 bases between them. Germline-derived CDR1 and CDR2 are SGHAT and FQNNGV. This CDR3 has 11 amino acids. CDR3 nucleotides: TGTGCCAGCAGCTTAGTGCACGGCTACACCTTC. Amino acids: CASSLVHGYTF.

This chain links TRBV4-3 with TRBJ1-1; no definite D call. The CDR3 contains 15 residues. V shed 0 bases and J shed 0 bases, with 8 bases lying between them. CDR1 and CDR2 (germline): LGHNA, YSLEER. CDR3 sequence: CASSQELGMNTEAFF. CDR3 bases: TGCGCCAGCAGCCAAGAACTGGGTATGAACACTGAAGCTTTCTTT.

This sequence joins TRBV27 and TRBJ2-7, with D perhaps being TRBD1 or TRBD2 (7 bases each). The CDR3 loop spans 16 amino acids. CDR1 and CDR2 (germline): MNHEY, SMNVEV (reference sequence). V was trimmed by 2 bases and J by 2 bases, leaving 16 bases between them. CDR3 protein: CASSLTNRGGAYEQYF. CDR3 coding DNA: TGTGCCAGCAGTTTAACAAACAGGGGAGGGGCCTACGAGCAGTACTTC.

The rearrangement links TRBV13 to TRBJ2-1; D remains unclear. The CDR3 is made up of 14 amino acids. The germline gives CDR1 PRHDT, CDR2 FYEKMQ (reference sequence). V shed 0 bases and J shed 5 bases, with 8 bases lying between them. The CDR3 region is CASSLGLLNNEQFF. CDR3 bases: TGTGCCAGCAGCTTAGGCCTTTTAAACAATGAGCAGTTCTTC.

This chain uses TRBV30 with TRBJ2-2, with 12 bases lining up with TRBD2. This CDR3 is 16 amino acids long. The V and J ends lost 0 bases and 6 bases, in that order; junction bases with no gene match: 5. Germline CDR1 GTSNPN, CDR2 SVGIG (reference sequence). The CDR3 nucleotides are TGTGCCTGGAGTGTACCGACTAGCGGGAGCTCCGGGGAGCTGTTTTTT. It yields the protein CAWSVPTSGSSGELFF.

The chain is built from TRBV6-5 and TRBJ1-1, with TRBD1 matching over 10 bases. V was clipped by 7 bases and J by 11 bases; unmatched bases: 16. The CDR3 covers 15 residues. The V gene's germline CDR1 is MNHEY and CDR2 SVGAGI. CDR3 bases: TGTGCCAGCACCGCCCCGGGACAGGGGTCTTCTGGGGCTTTCTTT. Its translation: CASTAPGQGSSGAFF.

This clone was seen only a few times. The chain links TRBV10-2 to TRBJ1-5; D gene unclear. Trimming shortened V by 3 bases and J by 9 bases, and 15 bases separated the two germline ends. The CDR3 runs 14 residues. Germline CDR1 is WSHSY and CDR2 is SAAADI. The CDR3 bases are TGCGCCAGCAGTGATAATGACGGGTTATGGCCCCAGCATTTT. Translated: CASSDNDGLWPQHF.

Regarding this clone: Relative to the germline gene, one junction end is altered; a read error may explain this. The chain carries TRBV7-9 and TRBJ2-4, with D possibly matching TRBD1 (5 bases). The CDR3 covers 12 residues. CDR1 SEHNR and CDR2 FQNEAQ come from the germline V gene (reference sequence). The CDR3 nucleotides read TGTGCCAGCAGCGAGCCTCAGGGAAACCTAAACTTC. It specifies CASSEPQGNLNF.

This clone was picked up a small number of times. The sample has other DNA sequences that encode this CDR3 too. The CDR3 region is CATSRDGGSSYNEQFF. The CDR3 DNA reads as TGTGCCACCAGCAGAGATGGCGGTAGCTCCTACAATGAGCAGTTCTTC. This rearrangement joins TRBV15 to TRBJ2-1, with D unclear. The V end was cut by 0 bases, the J end by 0 bases, with 9 bases between. The CDR3 consists of 16 residues. Germline assignment: CDR1 LNHNV and CDR2 YYDKDF (reference sequence). Using reference TRBV15 and TRBJ2-1 for the parts outside the CDR3, the full variable domain is DAMVIQNPRYQVTQFGKPVTLSCSQTLNHNVMYWYQQKSSQAPKLLFHYYDKDFNNEADTPDNFQSRRPNTSFCFLDIRSPGLGDTAMYLCATSRDGGSSYNEQFFGPGTRLTVL.

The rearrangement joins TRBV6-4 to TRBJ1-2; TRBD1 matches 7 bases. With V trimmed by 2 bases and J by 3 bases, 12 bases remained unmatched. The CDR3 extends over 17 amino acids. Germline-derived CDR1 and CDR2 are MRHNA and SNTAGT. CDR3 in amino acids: CASSDPRGGAGDYGYTF. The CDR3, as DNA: TGTGCCAGCAGTGACCCCCGAGGGGGCGCGGGAGACTATGGCTACACCTTC.

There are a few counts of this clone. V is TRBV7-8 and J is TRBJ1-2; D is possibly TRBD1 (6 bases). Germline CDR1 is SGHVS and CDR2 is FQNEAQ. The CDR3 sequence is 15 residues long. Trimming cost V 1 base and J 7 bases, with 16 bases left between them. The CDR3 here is CASSLEGGTSIGYTF. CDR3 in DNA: TGTGCCAGCAGCTTAGAGGGCGGGACATCCATTGGCTACACCTTC.

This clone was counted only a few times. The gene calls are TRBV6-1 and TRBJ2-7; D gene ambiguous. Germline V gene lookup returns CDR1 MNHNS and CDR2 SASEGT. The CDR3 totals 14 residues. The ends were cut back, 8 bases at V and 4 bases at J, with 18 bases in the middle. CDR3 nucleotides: TGTGCCAGCTGTCAAGGGCCTAACCTTTACGAGCAGTACTTC. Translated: CASCQGPNLYEQYF.

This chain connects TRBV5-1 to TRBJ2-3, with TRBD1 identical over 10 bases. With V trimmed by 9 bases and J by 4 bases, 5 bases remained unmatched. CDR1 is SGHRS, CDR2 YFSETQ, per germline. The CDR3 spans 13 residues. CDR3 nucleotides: TGCGCCACCGGGACAGGGGCGGCAGATACGCAGTATTTT. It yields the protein CATGTGAADTQYF.

DNA of the CDR3: TGCGCCAGCCTAGACCCCGGGGGGTCAGAGACCCAGTACTTC. Amino acid sequence: CASLDPGGSETQYF. The chain recombines TRBV5-1 with TRBJ2-5; 7 bases are shared with TRBD2. CDR1 and CDR2 from the germline V gene are SGHRS and YFSETQ. V was clipped by 7 bases and J by 4 bases; unmatched bases: 10. The CDR3 runs to 14 residues.

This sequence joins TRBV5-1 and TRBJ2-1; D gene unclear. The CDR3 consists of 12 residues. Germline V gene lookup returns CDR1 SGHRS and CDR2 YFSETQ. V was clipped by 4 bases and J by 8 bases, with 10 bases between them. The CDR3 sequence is CASSRTNYEQFF. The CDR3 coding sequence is TGCGCCAGCAGCCGTACAAACTATGAGCAGTTCTTC.

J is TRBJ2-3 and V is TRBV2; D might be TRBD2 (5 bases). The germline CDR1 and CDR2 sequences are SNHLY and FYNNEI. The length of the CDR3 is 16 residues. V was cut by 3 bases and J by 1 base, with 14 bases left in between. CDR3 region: CASSEGWLGGTDTQYF. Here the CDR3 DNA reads TGTGCCAGCAGTGAGGGTTGGCTGGGAGGCACAGATACGCAGTATTTT.

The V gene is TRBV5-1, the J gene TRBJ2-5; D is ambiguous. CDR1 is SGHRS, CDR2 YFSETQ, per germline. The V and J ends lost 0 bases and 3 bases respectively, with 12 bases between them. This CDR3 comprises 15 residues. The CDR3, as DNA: TGCGCCAGCAGCTTGGGAGCCATAGTTGAAGAGACCCAGTACTTC. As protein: CASSLGAIVEETQYF.

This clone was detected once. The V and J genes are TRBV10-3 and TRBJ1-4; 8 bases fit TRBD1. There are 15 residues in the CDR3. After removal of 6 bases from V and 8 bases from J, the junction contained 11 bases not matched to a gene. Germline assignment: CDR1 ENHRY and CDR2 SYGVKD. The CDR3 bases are TGTGCCATCAGCACTAACACAGGGGGTGCCGAAAAACTGTTTTTT. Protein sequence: CAISTNTGGAEKLFF.

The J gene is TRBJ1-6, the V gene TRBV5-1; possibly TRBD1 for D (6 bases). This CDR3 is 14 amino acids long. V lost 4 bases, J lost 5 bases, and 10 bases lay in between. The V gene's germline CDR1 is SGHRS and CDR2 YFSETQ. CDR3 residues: CASSGGQDNSPLHF. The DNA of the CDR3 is TGCGCCAGCAGCGGGGGACAAGATAATTCACCCCTCCACTTT.

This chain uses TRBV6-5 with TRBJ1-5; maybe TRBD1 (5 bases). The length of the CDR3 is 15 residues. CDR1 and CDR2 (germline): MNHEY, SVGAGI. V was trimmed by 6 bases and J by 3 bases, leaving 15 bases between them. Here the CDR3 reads CASRNGQGNNQPQHF. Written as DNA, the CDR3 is TGTGCCAGCAGGAACGGACAAGGTAACAATCAGCCCCAGCATTTT.